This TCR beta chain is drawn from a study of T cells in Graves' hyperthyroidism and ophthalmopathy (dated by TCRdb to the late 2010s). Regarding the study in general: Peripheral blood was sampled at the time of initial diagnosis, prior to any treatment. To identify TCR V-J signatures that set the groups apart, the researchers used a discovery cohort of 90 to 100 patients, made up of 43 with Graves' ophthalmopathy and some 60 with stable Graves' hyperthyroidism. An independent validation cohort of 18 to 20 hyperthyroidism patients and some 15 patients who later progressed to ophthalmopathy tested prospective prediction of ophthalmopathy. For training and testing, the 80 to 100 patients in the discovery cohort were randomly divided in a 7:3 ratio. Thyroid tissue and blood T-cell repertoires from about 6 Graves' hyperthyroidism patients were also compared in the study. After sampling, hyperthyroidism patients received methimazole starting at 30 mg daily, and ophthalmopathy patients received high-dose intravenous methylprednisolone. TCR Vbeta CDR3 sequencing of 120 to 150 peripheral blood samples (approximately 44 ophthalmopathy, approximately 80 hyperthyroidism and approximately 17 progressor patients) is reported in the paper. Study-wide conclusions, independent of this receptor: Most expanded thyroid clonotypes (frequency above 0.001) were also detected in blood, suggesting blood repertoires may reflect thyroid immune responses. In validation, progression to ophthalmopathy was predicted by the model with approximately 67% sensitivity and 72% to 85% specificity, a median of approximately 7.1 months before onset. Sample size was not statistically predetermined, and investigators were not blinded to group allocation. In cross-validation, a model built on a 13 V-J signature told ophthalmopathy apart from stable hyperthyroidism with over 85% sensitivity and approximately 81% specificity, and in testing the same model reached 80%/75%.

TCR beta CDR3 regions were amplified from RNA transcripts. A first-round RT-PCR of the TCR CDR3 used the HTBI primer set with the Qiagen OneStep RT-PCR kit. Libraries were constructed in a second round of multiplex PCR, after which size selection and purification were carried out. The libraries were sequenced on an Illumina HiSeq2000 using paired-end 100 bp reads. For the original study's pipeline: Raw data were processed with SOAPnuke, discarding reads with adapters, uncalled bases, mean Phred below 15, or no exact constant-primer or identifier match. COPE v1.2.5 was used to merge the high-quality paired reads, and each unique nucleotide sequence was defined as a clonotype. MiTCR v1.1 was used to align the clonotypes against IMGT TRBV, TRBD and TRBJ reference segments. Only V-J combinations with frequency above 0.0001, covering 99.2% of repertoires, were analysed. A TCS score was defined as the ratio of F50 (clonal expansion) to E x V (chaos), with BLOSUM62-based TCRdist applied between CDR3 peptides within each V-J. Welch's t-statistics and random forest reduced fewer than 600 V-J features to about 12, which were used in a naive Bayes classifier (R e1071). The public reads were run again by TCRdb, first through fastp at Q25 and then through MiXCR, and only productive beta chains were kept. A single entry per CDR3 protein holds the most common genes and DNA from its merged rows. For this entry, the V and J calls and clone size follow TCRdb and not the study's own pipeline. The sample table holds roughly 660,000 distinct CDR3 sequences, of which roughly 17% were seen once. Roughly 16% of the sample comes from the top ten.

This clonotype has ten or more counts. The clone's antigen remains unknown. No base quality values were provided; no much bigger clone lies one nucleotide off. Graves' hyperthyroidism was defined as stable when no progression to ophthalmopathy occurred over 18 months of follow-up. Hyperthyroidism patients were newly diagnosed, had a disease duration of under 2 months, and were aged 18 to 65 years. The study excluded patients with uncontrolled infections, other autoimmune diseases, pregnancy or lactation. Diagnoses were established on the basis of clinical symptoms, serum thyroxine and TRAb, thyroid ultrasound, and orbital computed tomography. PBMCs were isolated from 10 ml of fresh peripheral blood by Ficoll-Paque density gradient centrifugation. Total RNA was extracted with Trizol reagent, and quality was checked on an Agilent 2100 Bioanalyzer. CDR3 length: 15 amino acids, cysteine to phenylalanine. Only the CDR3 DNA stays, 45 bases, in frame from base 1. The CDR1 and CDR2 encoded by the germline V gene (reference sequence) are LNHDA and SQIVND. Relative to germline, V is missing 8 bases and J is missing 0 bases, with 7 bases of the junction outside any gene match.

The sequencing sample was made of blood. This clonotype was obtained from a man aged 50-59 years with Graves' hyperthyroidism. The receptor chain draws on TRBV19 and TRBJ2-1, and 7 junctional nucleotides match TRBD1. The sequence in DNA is TGTGCCAGTTCCTACAGGGGATTCTCCTACAATGAGCAGTTCTTC. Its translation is CASSYRGFSYNEQFF. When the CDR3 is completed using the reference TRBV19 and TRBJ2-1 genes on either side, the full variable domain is DGGITQSPKYLFRKEGQNVTLSCEQNLNHDAMYWYRQDPGQGLRLIYYSQIVNDFQKGDIAEGYSVSREKKESFPLTVTSAQKNPTAFYLCASSYRGFSYNEQFFGPGTRLTVL.